This entry features one T cell receptor (beta chain) sequence. Clones were sequenced by immunoSEQ multiplex PCR, and TCRdb holds only the in-frame ones, with some missing. This sample has 70,000 to 75,000 clones; around 90% occur once, and the top ten carry 4.5%. The data derive from a study of PD-L1 blockade in urothelial cancer. This CDR3 region has 17 residues. In germline, CDR1 is SGHRS, CDR2 YFSETQ. V dropped 4 bases and J dropped 4 bases, with 18 bases sitting between them. The time point here: pretreatment peripheral blood. The sequences come from PBMCs, collected around atezolizumab (anti-PD-L1) treatment. This sequence was found in a man between 65 and 85 years old with urothelial cancer. The J gene is TRBJ2-6, the V gene TRBV5-1; maybe TRBD1 (6 bases). The CDR3 nucleotides read TGCGCCAGCAGCATCCAGCCCAGGGGAGCGGGGGCCAACGTCCTGACTTTC. Encoded protein: CASSIQPRGAGANVLTF.